One and the same sample provided the 29 T cell receptor beta chains below, sequenced in a study of cytomegalovirus exposure and HLA in healthy donors (dated by TCRdb to the late 2010s). The library was prepared using the immunoSEQ multiplex PCR assay. For the multiplex PCR, a mixture combining 60 forward primers for TCR Vbeta segments and 13 reverse primers for TCR Jbeta segments was used. TCRdb obtained this table from immuneACCESS and retained in-frame rearrangements with V and J assigned. These tables miss some clones; where compared with another copy, unresolved V genes account for less than half of the shortfall, and the remainder is unexplained. The sample profile shows approximately 180,000 clones; around four fifths of them were found once. The ten top clones hold about 1.5% of the sample. The sequencing sample was made of PBMCs. The receptors shown here come from a woman in her 30s in good health and CMV-seropositive.

This chain uses TRBV4-2 with TRBJ1-1; D gene uncertain. The CDR3 sequence is 15 residues long. Per the germline V gene, CDR1 is LGHNA and CDR2 is YNFKEQ. The V gene lost 1 base and the J gene lost 7 bases, with 16 bases spanning the gap. CDR3 nucleotide sequence: TGTGCCAGCAGCCAAGGTCCTGAGAGGAGAGTTGAAGCTTTCTTT. Encoded protein: CASSQGPERRVEAFF.

The gene calls are TRBV6-6 and TRBJ2-2; 10 bases are a match to TRBD1. V gave up 2 bases and J gave up 7 bases; unmatched junction bases: 4. This CDR3 has 15 amino acids. Germline V CDR1 and CDR2: MNHNY, SVGAGI (reference sequence). The CDR3 DNA sequence: TGTGCCAGCAGTTACGGGACAGGGGATCGCGGGGAGCTGTTTTTT. The encoded protein is CASSYGTGDRGELFF.

The V call is TRBV7-6, the J call TRBJ2-7, with TRBD1 as a possible D gene (6 bases). Germline CDR1 is SGHVS and CDR2 is FNYEAQ. The V end was cut by 5 bases, the J end by 0 bases, with 17 bases between. The CDR3 loop spans 16 amino acids. The CDR3 nucleotides are TGTGCCAGCAGCCCAACCTCCGGGACAAGCTCCTACGAGCAGTACTTC. Encoded protein: CASSPTSGTSSYEQYF.

The CDR3 region has the DNA TGTGCCAGCAGTGGGGGGCAGGGGGACACCGGGGAGCTGTTTTTT. Amino acid sequence: CASSGGQGDTGELFF. The V gene is TRBV6-1, the J gene TRBJ2-2; 7 bases line up with TRBD1. V lost 4 bases and J lost 3; bases outside the gene matches: 5. The germline CDR1 and CDR2 sequences are MNHNS and SASEGT. The CDR3 sequence is 15 residues long.

The V gene is TRBV19, the J gene TRBJ2-5, with D maybe TRBD2 (5 bases). The CDR3 has 14 amino acids. Germline V gives CDR1 LNHDA, CDR2 SQIVND (reference sequence). The germline V and J ends were trimmed by 5 bases and 4 bases, with 14 bases remaining between them. CDR3 region: CASSATPEGETQYF. CDR3 DNA sequence: TGTGCCAGTAGTGCGACCCCCGAGGGAGAGACCCAGTACTTC.

There are a few counts of this clone. The sample carries other DNA sequences with the same CDR3. The chain uses TRBV7-7 and TRBJ2-5, with 7 bases that match TRBD2. There are 15 residues in the CDR3. Germline V CDR1 and CDR2: SSHAT, FNYEAQ (reference sequence). The junction had 9 bases not matched to a gene; V was cut back by 3 bases and J by 5 bases. The CDR3 loop is CASSLAGTGGETQYF. In DNA, the CDR3 is TGTGCCAGCAGCTTGGCCGGGACCGGGGGGGAGACCCAGTACTTC.

The rearrangement joins TRBV7-2 to TRBJ2-3; 13 bases line up with TRBD2. The germline V gene encodes CDR1 SGHTA and CDR2 FQGNSA. The CDR3 totals 17 residues. V was clipped by 5 bases and J by 5 bases; unmatched bases: 10. Written as DNA, the CDR3 is TGTGCCAGCAGCGTAACTAGCGGGAGGGGTATAGGAGATACGCAGTATTTT. It is translated as CASSVTSGRGIGDTQYF.

The rearrangement links TRBV5-1 to TRBJ1-1, with 7 bases that match TRBD1. From germline, CDR1 is SGHRS and CDR2 YFSETQ. CDR3 length: 14 amino acids. V was pared by 3 bases and J by 1 base, with 3 bases of the junction left unmatched. The CDR3 region has the DNA TGCGCCAGCAGCTATACAGGGGAGAACACTGAAGCTTTCTTT. It is translated as CASSYTGENTEAFF.

V gene TRBV5-1 combines with J gene TRBJ2-2; D is undetermined. V was clipped by 0 bases and J by 7 bases, with 10 bases between them. CDR3 length: 14 amino acids. Germline CDR1 and CDR2: SGHRS and YFSETQ. CDR3 nucleotides: TGCGCCAGCAGCTTGGGGCTAGTCGGCGGGGAGCTGTTTTTT. It encodes CASSLGLVGGELFF.

The V gene is TRBV7-3, the J gene TRBJ2-2, with 9 bases fitting TRBD2. CDR1 SGHTA and CDR2 FQGTGA come from the germline V gene. This CDR3 is built from 15 residues. The V segment lost 2 bases and the J segment 6 bases; nucleotides outside the gene matches: 4. The CDR3, as DNA: TGTGCCAGCAGCTTAGCTAGCGGGACGGCCGGGGAGCTGTTTTTT. This sequence encodes CASSLASGTAGELFF.

The chain has TRBV7-9 and TRBJ1-2; TRBD1 matches at 9 bases. The germline V gene has CDR1 SEHNR and CDR2 FQNEAQ (reference sequence). V lost 8 bases to trimming and J lost 14 bases; unmatched junction nucleotides: 12. CDR3 length: 12 amino acids. The CDR3 protein is CASGTGPTESTF. CDR3 sequence (DNA): TGTGCCAGCGGGACAGGGCCCACTGAATCGACCTTC.

This clone has a single count. The rearrangement joins TRBV7-9 to TRBJ1-2, with 7 bases fitting TRBD1. The V gene's germline CDR1 is SEHNR and CDR2 FQNEAQ (reference sequence). The CDR3 has 14 residues. With V trimmed by 3 bases and J by 2 bases, 3 bases remained unmatched. In nucleotides, the CDR3 is TGTGCCAGCAGCTTGGAACAGGGGAACTATGGCTACACCTTC. It yields the protein CASSLEQGNYGYTF.

V and J are TRBV25-1 and TRBJ2-5; TRBD2 might be the D (6 bases). The V end was cut by 0 bases, the J end by 1 base, with 9 bases between. The CDR3 extends over 15 amino acids. Germline values: CDR1 MGHDK, CDR2 SYGVNS. CDR3 sequence (DNA): TGTGCCAGCAGTGAATATCAGCGGGCCCAAGAGACCCAGTACTTC. Translation gives CASSEYQRAQETQYF.

The rearrangement joins TRBV7-2 to TRBJ2-1, with 9 bases aligning to TRBD2. The CDR3 length is 16 residues. Germline V gene data show CDR1 as SGHTA and CDR2 as FQGNSA. J gave up 7 bases and V 4 bases, and 11 bases lay outside the gene matches. Written as DNA, the CDR3 is TGTGCCAGCAGCTCCTTAGGCGGACTAGCGACTAATGAGCAGTTCTTC. Residues: CASSSLGGLATNEQFF.

The chain recombines TRBV6-5 with TRBJ2-7; 8 bases map to TRBD1. The V segment lost 2 bases and the J segment 2 bases; nucleotides outside the gene matches: 2. Germline CDR1 and CDR2: MNHEY and SVGAGI. The CDR3 runs 14 residues. This chain's CDR3 is CASSYGTGTYEQYF. The CDR3, as DNA: TGTGCCAGCAGTTACGGGACAGGAACCTACGAGCAGTACTTC.

The V and J genes are TRBV6-6 and TRBJ2-3; 9 bases are a match to TRBD1. The CDR3 is 14 residues long. The V and J ends lost 7 bases and 3 bases, in that order; junction bases with no gene match: 5. CDR1 MNHNY and CDR2 SVGAGI come from the germline V gene (reference sequence). DNA of the CDR3: TGTGCCAGCACCGGGACAGGGTGGACAGATACGCAGTATTTT. It yields the protein CASTGTGWTDTQYF.

V gene TRBV6-5 combines with J gene TRBJ1-2; 9 bases fit TRBD1. Trimming cost V 0 bases and J 4 bases; bases outside gene matches: 3. Per germline, CDR1 MNHEY and CDR2 SVGAGI. The CDR3 length is 15 residues. DNA of the CDR3: TGTGCCAGCAGTTACTCTGACAGGGGGGCCTATGGCTACACCTTC. It is translated as CASSYSDRGAYGYTF.

The chain links TRBV5-1 to TRBJ2-5, with 8 bases lining up with TRBD1. V trimming: 2 bases; J trimming: 5 bases; junction bases outside the gene matches: 8. Germline V gene lookup returns CDR1 SGHRS and CDR2 YFSETQ. The CDR3 sequence is 15 residues long. For the CDR3, the DNA is TGCGCCAGCAGCTTCGGACAGGGAAGTGGGGAGACCCAGTACTTC. Translating gives CASSFGQGSGETQYF.

This chain links TRBV15 with TRBJ2-1; TRBD2 agrees at 11 bases. The trim removed 5 bases at V and 3 bases at J, leaving 15 bases unmatched. Germline-derived CDR1 and CDR2 are LNHNV and YYDKDF (reference sequence). The CDR3 contains 19 residues. The CDR3 DNA follows: TGTGCCACCAGCGACACAATATTCGGCGGGACTAGCGGCTACAATGAGCAGTTCTTC. Protein sequence: CATSDTIFGGTSGYNEQFF. Full variable domain (remainder filled in from reference TRBV15 and TRBJ2-1): DAMVIQNPRYQVTQFGKPVTLSCSQTLNHNVMYWYQQKSSQAPKLLFHYYDKDFNNEADTPDNFQSRRPNTSFCFLDIRSPGLGDTAMYLCATSDTIFGGTSGYNEQFFGPGTRLTVL.

This clone was detected a few times. This chain links TRBV2 with TRBJ2-1, with D perhaps TRBD2 (5 bases). The CDR3 contains 16 residues. Trimming pared 7 bases from V and 0 bases from J, leaving 16 bases between. CDR1 is SNHLY, CDR2 FYNNEI, per germline. The CDR3 coding sequence is TGTGCCAGCACCCCCCGAAGGAGCGGCTCCTACAATGAGCAGTTCTTC. Its protein product is CASTPRRSGSYNEQFF.

The V call is TRBV27, the J call TRBJ1-2; 7 nucleotides align to TRBD1. This CDR3 contains 15 residues. Germline CDR1 is MNHEY and CDR2 is SMNVEV (reference sequence). V shed 4 bases, J shed 2 bases, and the junction held 7 bases outside the gene matches. The CDR3 DNA is TGTGCCAGCAGTTCTTGGGACAGACCCAACTATGGCTACACCTTC. Protein: CASSSWDRPNYGYTF.

This chain connects TRBV5-1 to TRBJ1-2, with 8 positions matching TRBD1. Looked up from germline, CDR1 is SGHRS and CDR2 is YFSETQ. The J segment lost 7 bases and the V segment lost 0 bases, leaving 5 bases of the junction unmatched. This CDR3 has 14 amino acids. Written as DNA, the CDR3 is TGCGCCAGCAGCTTGGAGCAGGGGGCAGGTGGCTACACCTTC. Translation: CASSLEQGAGGYTF.

This clone appeared a single time. The chain combines TRBV28 with TRBJ2-6; 16 bases agree with TRBD2. Per the germline V gene, CDR1 is MDHEN and CDR2 is SYDVKM. The junction had 7 bases not matched to a gene; V was cut back by 7 bases and J by 4 bases. The length of the CDR3 is 18 residues. CDR3 nucleotides: TGTGCCAGCATAGGGACTAGCGGGAGGGCCTCCGGGGCCAACGTCCTGACTTTC. Its protein is CASIGTSGRASGANVLTF. The whole variable domain, remainder taken from reference TRBV28 and TRBJ2-6, is DVKVTQSSRYLVKRTGEKVFLECVQDMDHENMFWYRQDPGLGLRLIYFSYDVKMKEKGDIPEGYSVSREKKERFSLILESASTNQTSMYLCASIGTSGRASGANVLTFGAGSRLTVL.

The rearrangement links TRBV5-4 to TRBJ2-3; TRBD2 matches 9 bases. From germline, CDR1 is SGHNT and CDR2 YYREEE (reference sequence). V was clipped by 0 bases and J by 1 base; unmatched bases: 3. This CDR3 spans 16 amino acids. CDR3 amino acids: CASSLVGGRGTDTQYF. CDR3 in DNA: TGTGCCAGCAGCTTGGTGGGCGGGAGGGGCACAGATACGCAGTATTTT.

This CDR3 reads CASTPRGSVDGYTF. The CDR3 DNA sequence: TGTGCCAGCACCCCTCGGGGGTCGGTAGATGGCTACACCTTC. The V gene is TRBV25-1, the J gene TRBJ1-2; possible D gene TRBD1, 5 bases. The ends were cut back, 7 bases at V and 6 bases at J, with 18 bases in the middle. Germline CDR1 MGHDK, CDR2 SYGVNS. This CDR3 has 14 amino acids.

The chain links TRBV19 to TRBJ2-2; a weak D match, TRBD1 (6 bases). The CDR3 has 13 amino acids. V was trimmed by 7 bases and J by 7 bases, leaving 13 bases between them. The germline gives CDR1 LNHDA, CDR2 SQIVND (reference sequence). The DNA of the CDR3 is TGTGCCAGTACCTCAGGGGAAATCGGGGAGCTGTTTTTT. Translating gives CASTSGEIGELFF.

This chain connects TRBV28 to TRBJ1-5, with 10 bases lining up with TRBD1. Germline assignment: CDR1 MDHEN and CDR2 SYDVKM. The CDR3 is 14 amino acids. V dropped 5 bases and J dropped 5; count of bases not matched to a gene: 3. In DNA, the CDR3 is TGTGCCAGCAGTGAGGGACAGGGGTATCAGCCCCAGCATTTT. Translating it yields CASSEGQGYQPQHF. Full variable domain (rest looked up from reference TRBV28 and TRBJ1-5): DVKVTQSSRYLVKRTGEKVFLECVQDMDHENMFWYRQDPGLGLRLIYFSYDVKMKEKGDIPEGYSVSREKKERFSLILESASTNQTSMYLCASSEGQGYQPQHFGDGTRLSIL.

This clone was seen once. The chain combines TRBV6-1 with TRBJ1-4; D is unresolved. The CDR3 spans 12 residues. Germline V CDR1 and CDR2: MNHNS, SASEGT. Trimming left V 6 bases short and J 12 bases short, with 14 bases between. CDR3 DNA sequence: TGTGCCAGCAGGTCGTTTGTGTCAGAACTGTTTTTT. Residues: CASRSFVSELFF.

The table lists this clone with a count of one. The CDR3 reads CASSQETSGRDDTQYF. CDR3 DNA sequence: TGTGCCAGCAGCCAAGAGACTAGCGGGCGGGATGATACGCAGTATTTT. V is TRBV4-2 and J is TRBJ2-3; 10 bases map to TRBD2. Germline CDR1 reads LGHNA; CDR2 reads YNFKEQ. CDR3 length: 16 residues. V trimming: 0 bases; J trimming: 6 bases; junction bases outside the gene matches: 6.